This TCR beta chain emerged from a study of CD4 T cells in relation to SARS-CoV-2 and coronaviruses. The unexposed donors gave CD4+ T cells in 2011-2018, prior to COVID-19. Produced via immunoSEQ multiplex PCR; TCRdb's table is partial and in-frame only. Among roughly 63,000 clones listed, roughly 93% were seen once. The CDR3 is 12 amino acids. Germline CDR1 reads ENHRY; CDR2 reads SYGVKD. The J segment lost 6 bases and the V segment lost 4 bases, leaving 3 bases of the junction unmatched. This sequence originates from a human donor in good health. This chain connects TRBV10-3 to TRBJ2-7; 7 bases line up with TRBD1. Sequenced material: naive CD4+ T cells from PBMCs. Specified subset: naive CD4+ T cells isolated by negative enrichment. The CDR3 reads CAISATGAEQYF. The DNA of the CDR3 is TGTGCCATCAGTGCCACAGGGGCCGAGCAGTACTTC.